The clone carrying this T cell receptor (beta chain) was found a few times. These data come from a study of regulatory T cells in long-lasting Graves disease. Assembly of TCR beta libraries relied on iRepertoire HTBI primers together with Arm-PCR of CDR3 regions. TCRdb re-derived calls from the multiplex PCR reads in MiXCR, one entry per CDR3 protein. This table has 300,000 to 350,000 distinct CDR3 sequences, about 20% appearing once. This sample's time point: persistent/refractory GD, antithyroid drugs over 5 years with positive TRAb. The TCR library was made from RNA that had been extracted from PBMCs in TRIzol. Nine milliliters of peripheral blood were taken and placed in EDTA tubes. Sequencing used peripheral blood mononuclear cells (PBMCs), obtained when the disease was refractory, from a patient treated with antithyroid drugs. The clonotype originates from a female donor with Graves disease.

The CDR3: CASSSIRSYEQYF. CDR3 coding DNA: TGCGCCAGCAGCTCTATTAGATCCTACGAGCAGTACTTC. The chain combines TRBV5-1 with TRBJ2-7; the D is unclear. The V and J ends lost 3 bases and 1 base respectively, with 8 bases between them. Germline V gene data show CDR1 as SGHRS and CDR2 as YFSETQ. The CDR3 runs to 13 residues.